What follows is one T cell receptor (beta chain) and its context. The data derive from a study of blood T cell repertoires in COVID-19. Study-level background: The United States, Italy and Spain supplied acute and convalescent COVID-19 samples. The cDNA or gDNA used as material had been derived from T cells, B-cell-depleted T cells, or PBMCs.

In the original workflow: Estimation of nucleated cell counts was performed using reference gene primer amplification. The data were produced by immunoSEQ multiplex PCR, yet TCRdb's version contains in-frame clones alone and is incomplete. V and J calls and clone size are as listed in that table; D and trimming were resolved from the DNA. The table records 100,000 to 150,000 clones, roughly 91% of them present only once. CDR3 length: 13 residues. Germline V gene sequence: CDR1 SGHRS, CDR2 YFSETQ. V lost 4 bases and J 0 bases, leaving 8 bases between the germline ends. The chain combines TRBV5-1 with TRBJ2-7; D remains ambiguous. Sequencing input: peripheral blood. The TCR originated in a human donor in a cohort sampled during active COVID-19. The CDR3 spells CASSLYNSYEQYF. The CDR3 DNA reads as TGCGCCAGCAGCCTGTACAACTCCTACGAGCAGTACTTC.